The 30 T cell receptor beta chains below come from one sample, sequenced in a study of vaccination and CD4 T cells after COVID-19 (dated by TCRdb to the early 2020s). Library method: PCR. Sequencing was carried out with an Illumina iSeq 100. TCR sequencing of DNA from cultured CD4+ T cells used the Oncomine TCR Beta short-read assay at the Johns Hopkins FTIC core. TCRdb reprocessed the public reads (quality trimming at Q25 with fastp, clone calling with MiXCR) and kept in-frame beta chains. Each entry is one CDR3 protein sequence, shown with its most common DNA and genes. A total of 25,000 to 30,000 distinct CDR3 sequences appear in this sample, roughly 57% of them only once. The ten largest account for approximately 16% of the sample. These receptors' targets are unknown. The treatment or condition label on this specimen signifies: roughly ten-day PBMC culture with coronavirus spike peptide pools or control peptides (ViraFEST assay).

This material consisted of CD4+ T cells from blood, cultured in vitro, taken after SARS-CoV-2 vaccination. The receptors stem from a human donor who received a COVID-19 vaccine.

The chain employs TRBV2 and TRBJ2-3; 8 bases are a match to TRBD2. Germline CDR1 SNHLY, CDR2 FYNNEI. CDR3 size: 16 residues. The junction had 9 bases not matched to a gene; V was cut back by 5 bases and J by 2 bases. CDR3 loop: CASSLGPAGVTDTQYF. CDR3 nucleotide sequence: TGTGCCAGCAGTCTGGGACCAGCGGGGGTCACAGATACGCAGTATTTT.

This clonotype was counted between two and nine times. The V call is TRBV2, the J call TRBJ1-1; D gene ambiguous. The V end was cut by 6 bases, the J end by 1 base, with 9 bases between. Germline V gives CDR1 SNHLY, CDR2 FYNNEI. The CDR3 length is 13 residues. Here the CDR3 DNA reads TGTGCCAGCAGCGCTAACAAGAACACTGAAGCTTTCTTT. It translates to CASSANKNTEAFF.

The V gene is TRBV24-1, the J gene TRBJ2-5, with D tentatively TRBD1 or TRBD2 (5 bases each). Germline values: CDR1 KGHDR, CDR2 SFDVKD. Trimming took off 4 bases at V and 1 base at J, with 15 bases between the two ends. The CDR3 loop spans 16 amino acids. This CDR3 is CATSEPGTARQETQYF. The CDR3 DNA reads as TGTGCCACCAGTGAACCCGGGACGGCACGCCAAGAGACCCAGTACTTC.

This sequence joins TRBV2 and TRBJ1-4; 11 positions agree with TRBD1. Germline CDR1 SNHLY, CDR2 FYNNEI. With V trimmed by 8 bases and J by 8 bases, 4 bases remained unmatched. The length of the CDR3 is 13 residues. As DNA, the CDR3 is TGTGCCAGCGTACGGGACAGGGGGGAAAAACTGTTTTTT. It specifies CASVRDRGEKLFF.

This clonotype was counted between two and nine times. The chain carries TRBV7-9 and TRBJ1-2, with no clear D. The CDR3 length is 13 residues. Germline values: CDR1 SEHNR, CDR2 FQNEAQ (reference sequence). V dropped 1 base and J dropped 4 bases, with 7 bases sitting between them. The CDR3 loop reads CASSLGQTYGYTF. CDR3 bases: TGTGCCAGCAGCTTAGGGCAGACCTATGGCTACACCTTC.

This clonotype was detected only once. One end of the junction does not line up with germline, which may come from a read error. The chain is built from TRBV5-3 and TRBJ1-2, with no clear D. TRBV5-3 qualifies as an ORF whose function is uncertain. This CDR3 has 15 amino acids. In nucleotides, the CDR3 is TGTGCCAGCAGCTTGGACCCAACAGAGAACTATGGCTACACCTTC. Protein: CASSLDPTENYGYTF.

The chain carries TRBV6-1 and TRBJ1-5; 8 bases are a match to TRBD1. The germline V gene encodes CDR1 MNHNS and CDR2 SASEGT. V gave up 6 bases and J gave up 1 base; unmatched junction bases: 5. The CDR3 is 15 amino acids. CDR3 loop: CASSPDRGSNQPQHF. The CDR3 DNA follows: TGTGCCAGCAGCCCTGACAGGGGAAGCAATCAGCCCCAGCATTTT.

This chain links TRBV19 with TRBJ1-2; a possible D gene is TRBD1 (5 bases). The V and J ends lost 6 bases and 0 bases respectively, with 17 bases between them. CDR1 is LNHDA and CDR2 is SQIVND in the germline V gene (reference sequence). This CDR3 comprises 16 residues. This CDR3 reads CASRDQLLTANYGYTF. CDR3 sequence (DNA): TGTGCCAGTAGAGATCAACTTTTGACAGCTAACTATGGCTACACCTTC.

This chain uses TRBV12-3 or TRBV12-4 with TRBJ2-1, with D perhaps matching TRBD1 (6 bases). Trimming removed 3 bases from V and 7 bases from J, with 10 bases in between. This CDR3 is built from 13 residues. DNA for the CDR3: TGTGCCAGCAGTTTTAAGGGGACAAATGAGCAGTTCTTC. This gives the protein CASSFKGTNEQFF.

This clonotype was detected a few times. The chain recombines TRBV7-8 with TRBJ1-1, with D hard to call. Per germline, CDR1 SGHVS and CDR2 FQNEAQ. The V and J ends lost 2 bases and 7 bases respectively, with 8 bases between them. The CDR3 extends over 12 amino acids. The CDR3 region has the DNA TGTGCCAGCAGCTTACTGCGTAGTGAAGCTTTCTTT. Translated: CASSLLRSEAFF.

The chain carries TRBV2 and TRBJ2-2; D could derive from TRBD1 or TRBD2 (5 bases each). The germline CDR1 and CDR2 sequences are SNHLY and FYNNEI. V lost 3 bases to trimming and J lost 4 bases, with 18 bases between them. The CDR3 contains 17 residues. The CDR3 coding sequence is TGTGCCAGCAGTGATTGGGGCTGGGCAGGGAGCACCGGGGAGCTGTTTTTT. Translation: CASSDWGWAGSTGELFF.

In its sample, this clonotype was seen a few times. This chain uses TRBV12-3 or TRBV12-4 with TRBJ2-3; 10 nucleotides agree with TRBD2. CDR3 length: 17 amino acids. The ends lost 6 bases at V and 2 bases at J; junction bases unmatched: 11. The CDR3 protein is CASRPRASGGVTDTQYF. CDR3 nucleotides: TGTGCCAGCAGGCCCCGGGCAAGCGGGGGGGTCACAGATACGCAGTATTTT.

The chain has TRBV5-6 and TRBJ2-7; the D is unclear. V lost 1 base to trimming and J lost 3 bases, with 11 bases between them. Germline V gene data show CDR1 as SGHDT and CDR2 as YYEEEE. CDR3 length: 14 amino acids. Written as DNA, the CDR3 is TGTGCCAGCAGCTTGTATAGTGGGTACTACGAGCAGTACTTC. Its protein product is CASSLYSGYYEQYF.

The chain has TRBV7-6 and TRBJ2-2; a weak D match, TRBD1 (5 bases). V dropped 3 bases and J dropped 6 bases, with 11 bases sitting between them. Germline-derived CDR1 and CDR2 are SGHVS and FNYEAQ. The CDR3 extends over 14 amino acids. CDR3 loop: CASSLTDNAGELFF. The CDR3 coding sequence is TGTGCCAGCAGCTTGACGGACAACGCCGGGGAGCTGTTTTTT.

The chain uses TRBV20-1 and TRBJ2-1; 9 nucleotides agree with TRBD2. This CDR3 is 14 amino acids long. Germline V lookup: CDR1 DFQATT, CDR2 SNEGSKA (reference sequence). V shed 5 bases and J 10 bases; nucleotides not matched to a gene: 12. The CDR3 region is CSAPKGGGAGEQFF. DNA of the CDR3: TGCAGTGCTCCTAAGGGCGGGGGGGCTGGGGAGCAGTTCTTC.

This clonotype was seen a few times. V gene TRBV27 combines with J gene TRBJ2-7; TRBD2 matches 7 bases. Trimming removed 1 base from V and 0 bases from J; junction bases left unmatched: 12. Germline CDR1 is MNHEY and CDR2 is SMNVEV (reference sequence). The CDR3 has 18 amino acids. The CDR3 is CASSLLGLSGRDSYEQYF. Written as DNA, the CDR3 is TGTGCCAGCAGTTTATTGGGGCTATCAGGGAGGGACTCCTACGAGCAGTACTTC.

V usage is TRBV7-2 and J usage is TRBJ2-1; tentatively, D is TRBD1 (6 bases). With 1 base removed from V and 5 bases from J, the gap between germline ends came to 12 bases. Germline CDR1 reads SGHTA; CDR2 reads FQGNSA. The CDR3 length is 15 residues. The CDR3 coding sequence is TGTGCCAGCAGCTTAGTCGTGGGGGCCCACAATGAGCAGTTCTTC. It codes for CASSLVVGAHNEQFF.

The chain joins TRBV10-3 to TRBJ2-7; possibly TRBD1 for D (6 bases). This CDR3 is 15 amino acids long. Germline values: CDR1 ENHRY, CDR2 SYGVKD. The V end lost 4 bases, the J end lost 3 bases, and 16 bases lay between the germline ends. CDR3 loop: CAISGLQGFGYEQYF. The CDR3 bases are TGTGCCATCAGTGGATTACAGGGCTTCGGCTACGAGCAGTACTTC.

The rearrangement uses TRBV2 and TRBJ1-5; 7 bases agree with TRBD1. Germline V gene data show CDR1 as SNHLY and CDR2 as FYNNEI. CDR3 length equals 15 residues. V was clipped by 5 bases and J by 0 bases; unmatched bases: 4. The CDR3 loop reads CASSYGTVSNQPQHF. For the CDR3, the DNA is TGTGCCAGCAGTTACGGGACAGTTAGCAATCAGCCCCAGCATTTT.

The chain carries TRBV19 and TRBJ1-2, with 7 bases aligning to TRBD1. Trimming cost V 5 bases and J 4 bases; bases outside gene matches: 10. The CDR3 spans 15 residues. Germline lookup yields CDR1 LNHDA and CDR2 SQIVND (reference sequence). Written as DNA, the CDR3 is TGTGCCAGTAGTCCCCCCGGGACAGCCATCTATGGCTACACCTTC. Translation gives CASSPPGTAIYGYTF.

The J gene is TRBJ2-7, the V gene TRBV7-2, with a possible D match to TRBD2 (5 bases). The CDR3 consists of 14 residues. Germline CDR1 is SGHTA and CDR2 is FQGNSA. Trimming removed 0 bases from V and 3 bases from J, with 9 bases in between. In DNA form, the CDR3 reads TGTGCCAGCAGCTTAGCTCGGGGAGACTACGAGCAGTACTTC. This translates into CASSLARGDYEQYF.

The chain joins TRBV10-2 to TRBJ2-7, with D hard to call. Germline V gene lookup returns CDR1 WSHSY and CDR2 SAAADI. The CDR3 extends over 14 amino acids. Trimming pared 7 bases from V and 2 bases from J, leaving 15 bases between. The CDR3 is CASTSPGGAYEQYF. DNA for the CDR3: TGCGCCAGCACCTCACCGGGCGGTGCCTACGAGCAGTACTTC.

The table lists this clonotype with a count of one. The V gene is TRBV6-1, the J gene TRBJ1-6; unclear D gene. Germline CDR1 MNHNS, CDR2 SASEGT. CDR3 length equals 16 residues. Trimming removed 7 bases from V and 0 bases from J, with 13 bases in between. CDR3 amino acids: CASTFGPSSYNSPLHF. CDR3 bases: TGTGCCAGCACGTTCGGGCCGAGCTCCTATAATTCACCCCTCCACTTT.

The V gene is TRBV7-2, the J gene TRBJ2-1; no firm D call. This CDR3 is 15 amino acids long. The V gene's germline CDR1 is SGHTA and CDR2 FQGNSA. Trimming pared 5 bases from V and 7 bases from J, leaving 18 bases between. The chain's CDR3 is CASSHDGHSPNEQFF. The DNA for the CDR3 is TGTGCCAGCAGCCATGATGGGCACTCGCCGAATGAGCAGTTCTTC. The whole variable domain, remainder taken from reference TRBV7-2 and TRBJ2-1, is GAGVSQSPSNKVTEKGKDVELRCDPISGHTALYWYRQSLGQGLEFLIYFQGNSAPDKSGLPSDRFSAERTGGSVSTLTIQRTQQEDSAVYLCASSHDGHSPNEQFFGPGTRLTVL.

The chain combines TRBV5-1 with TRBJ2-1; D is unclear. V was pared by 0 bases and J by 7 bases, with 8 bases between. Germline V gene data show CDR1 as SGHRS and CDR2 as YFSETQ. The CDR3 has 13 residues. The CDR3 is CASSLVPTNEQFF. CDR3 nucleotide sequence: TGCGCCAGCAGCTTGGTTCCGACTAATGAGCAGTTCTTC.

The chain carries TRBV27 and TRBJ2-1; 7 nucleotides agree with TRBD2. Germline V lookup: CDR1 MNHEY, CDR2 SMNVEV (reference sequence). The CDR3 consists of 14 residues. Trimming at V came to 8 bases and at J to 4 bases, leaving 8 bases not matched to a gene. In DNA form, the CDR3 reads TGTGCCAGCGGTCGGGGGGACGAATACAATGAGCAGTTCTTC. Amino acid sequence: CASGRGDEYNEQFF.

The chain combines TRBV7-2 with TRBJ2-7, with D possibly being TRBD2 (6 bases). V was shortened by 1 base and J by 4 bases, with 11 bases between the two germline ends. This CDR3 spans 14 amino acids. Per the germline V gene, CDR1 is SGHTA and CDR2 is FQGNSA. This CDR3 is CASSLVGGEYEQYF. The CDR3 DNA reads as TGTGCCAGCAGCTTAGTCGGAGGGGAATACGAGCAGTACTTC.

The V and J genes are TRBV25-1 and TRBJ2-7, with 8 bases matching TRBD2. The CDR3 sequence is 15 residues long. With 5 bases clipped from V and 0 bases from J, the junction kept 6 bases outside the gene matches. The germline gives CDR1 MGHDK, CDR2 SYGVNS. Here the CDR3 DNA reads TGTGCCAGCAGTTACGGCGGGGGGAGCTCCTACGAGCAGTACTTC. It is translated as CASSYGGGSSYEQYF.

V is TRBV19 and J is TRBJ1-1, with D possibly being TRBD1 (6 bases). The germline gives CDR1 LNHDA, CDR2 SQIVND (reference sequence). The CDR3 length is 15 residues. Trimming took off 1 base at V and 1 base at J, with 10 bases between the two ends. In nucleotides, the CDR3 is TGTGCCAGTAGTATAGGTCGGGGGCCGAACACTGAAGCTTTCTTT. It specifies CASSIGRGPNTEAFF.

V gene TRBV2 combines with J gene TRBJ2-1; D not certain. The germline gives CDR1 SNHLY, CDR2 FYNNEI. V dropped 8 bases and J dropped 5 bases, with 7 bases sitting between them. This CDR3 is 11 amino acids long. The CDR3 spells CASVLNNEQFF. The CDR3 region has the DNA TGTGCCAGCGTATTAAACAATGAGCAGTTCTTC.